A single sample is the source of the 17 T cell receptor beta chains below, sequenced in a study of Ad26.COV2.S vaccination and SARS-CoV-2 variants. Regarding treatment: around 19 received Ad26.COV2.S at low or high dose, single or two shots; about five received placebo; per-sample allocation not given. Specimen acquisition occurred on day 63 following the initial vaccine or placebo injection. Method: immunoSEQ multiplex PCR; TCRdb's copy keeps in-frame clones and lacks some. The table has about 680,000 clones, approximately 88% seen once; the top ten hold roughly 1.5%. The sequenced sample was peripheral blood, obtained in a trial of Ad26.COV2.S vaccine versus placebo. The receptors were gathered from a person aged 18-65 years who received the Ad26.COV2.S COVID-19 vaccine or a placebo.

CDR3 sequence: CASSLEPGQPWVPYEQYF. DNA for the CDR3: TGTGCCAGCAGCCTCGAACCGGGACAGCCATGGGTACCCTACGAGCAGTACTTC. V is TRBV7-3 and J is TRBJ2-7; 7 bases agree with TRBD1. V dropped 5 bases and J dropped 2; count of bases not matched to a gene: 18. CDR1 and CDR2 (germline): SGHTA, FQGTGA. The length of the CDR3 is 18 residues.

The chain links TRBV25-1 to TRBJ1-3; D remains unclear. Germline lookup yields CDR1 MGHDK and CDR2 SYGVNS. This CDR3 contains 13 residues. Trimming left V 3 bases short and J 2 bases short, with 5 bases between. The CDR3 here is CASSERAGNTIYF. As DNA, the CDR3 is TGTGCCAGCAGTGAGAGAGCTGGAAACACCATATATTTT.

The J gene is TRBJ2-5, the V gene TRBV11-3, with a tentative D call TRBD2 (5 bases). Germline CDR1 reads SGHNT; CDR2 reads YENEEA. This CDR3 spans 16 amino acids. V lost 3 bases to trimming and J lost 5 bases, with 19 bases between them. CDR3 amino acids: CASSFGTDSRSETQYF. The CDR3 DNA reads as TGTGCCAGCAGCTTTGGAACGGACTCTAGGTCGGAGACCCAGTACTTC.

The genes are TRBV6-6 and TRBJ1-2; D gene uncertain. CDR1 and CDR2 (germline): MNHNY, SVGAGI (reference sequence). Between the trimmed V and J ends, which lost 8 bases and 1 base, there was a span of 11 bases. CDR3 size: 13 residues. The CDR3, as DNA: TGTGCCAGCCGTCCGCGGGGTAACTATGGCTACACCTTC. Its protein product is CASRPRGNYGYTF.

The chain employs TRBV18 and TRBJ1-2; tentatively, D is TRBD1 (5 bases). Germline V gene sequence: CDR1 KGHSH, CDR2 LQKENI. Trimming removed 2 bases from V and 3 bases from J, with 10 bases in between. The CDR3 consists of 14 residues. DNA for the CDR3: TGTGCCAGCTCACCATCGGGGGGATACTATGGCTACACCTTC. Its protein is CASSPSGGYYGYTF.

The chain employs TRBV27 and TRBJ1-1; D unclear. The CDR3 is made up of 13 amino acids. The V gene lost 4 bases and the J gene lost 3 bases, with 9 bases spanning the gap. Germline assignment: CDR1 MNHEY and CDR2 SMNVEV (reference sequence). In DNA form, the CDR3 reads TGTGCCAGCAGTTCGATAGGGTACACTGAAGCTTTCTTT. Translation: CASSSIGYTEAFF.

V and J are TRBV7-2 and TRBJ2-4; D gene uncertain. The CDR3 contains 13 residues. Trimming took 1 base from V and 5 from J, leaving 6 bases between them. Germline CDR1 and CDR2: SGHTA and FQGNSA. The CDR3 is CASSLGIENIQYF. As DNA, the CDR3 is TGTGCCAGCAGCTTAGGGATAGAAAACATTCAGTACTTC. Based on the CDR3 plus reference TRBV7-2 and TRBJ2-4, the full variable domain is GAGVSQSPSNKVTEKGKDVELRCDPISGHTALYWYRQSLGQGLEFLIYFQGNSAPDKSGLPSDRFSAERTGGSVSTLTIQRTQQEDSAVYLCASSLGIENIQYFGAGTRLSVL.

CDR3 DNA: TGTGCCACCAGTGATAGTGATTCGGGCACAGATACGCAGTATTTT. It yields the protein CATSDSDSGTDTQYF. The chain joins TRBV24-1 to TRBJ2-3; D is unclear. Germline assignment: CDR1 KGHDR and CDR2 SFDVKD. V shed 3 bases and J shed 1 base, with 10 bases lying between them. This CDR3 has 15 amino acids.

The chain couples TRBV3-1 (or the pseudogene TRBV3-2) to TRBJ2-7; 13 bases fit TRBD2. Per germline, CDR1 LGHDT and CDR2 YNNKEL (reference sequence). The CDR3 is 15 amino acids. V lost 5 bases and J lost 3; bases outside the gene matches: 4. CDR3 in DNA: TGTGCCAGCAGCGACCGACTAGCGGGAGGCTACGAGCAGTACTTC. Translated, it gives CASSDRLAGGYEQYF.

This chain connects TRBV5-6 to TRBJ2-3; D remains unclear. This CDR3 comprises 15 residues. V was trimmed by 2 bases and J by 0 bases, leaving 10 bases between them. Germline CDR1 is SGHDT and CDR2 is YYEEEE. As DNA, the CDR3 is TGTGCCAGCAGCTTAGGAGCGACTAGCACAGATACGCAGTATTTT. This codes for CASSLGATSTDTQYF.

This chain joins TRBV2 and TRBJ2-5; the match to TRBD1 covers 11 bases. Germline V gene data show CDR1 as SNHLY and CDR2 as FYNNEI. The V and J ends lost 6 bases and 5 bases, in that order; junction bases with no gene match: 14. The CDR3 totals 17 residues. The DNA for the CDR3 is TGTGCCAGCAGCCGGTCGGACGGACAGGGGGCAGGGGAGACCCAGTACTTC. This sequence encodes CASSRSDGQGAGETQYF.

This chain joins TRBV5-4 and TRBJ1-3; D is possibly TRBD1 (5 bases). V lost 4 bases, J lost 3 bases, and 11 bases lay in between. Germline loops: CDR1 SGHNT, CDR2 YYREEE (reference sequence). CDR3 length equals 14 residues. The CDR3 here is CASSEGKSGNTIYF. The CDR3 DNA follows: TGTGCCAGCAGCGAGGGGAAAAGTGGAAACACCATATATTTT. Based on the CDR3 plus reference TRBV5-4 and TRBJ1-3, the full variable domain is ETGVTQSPTHLIKTRGQQVTLRCSSQSGHNTVSWYQQALGQGPQFIFQYYREEENGRGNFPPRFSGLQFPNYSSELNVNALELDDSALYLCASSEGKSGNTIYFGEGSWLTVV.

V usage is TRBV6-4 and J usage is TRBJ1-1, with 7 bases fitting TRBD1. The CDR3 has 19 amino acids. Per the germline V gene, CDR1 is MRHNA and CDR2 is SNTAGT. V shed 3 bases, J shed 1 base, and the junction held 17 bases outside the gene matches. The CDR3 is CASSETGEESPGGNTEAFF. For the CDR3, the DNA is TGTGCCAGCAGTGAAACAGGGGAAGAGAGTCCGGGGGGGAACACTGAAGCTTTCTTT.

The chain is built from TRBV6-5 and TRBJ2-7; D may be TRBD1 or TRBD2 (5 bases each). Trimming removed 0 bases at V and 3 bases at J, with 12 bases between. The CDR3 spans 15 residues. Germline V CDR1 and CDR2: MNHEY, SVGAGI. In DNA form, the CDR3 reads TGTGCCAGCAGTTACTCGGGGGTTGGAGGCTACGAGCAGTACTTC. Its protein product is CASSYSGVGGYEQYF.

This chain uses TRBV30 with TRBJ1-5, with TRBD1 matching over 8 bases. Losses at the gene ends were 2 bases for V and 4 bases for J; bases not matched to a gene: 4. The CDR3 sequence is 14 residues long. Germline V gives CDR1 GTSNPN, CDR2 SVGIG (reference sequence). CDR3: CAWSSTGGNQPQHF. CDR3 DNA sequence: TGTGCCTGGAGTTCCACAGGGGGGAATCAGCCCCAGCATTTT. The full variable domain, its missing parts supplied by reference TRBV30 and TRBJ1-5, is SQTIHQWPATLVQPVGSPLSLECTVEGTSNPNLYWYRQAAGRGLQLLFYSVGIGQISSEVPQNLSASRPQDRQFILSSKKLLLSDSGFYLCAWSSTGGNQPQHFGDGTRLSIL.

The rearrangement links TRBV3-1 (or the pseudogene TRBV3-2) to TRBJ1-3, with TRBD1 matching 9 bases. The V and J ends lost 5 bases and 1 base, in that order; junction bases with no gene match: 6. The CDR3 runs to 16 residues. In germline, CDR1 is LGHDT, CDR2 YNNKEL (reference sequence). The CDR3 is CASSRAGQGSGNTIYF. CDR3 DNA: TGTGCCAGCAGCAGGGCCGGACAGGGGTCTGGAAACACCATATATTTT.

The CDR3 region has the DNA TGTGCCAGCAGTTACAGGGCAGCTCTTGAGCAGTTCTTC. The encoded protein is CASSYRAALEQFF. The chain combines TRBV6-5 with TRBJ2-1, with D unresolved. Trimming stripped 2 bases from V and 9 bases from J, with 11 bases between. This CDR3 contains 13 residues. Germline V gene lookup returns CDR1 MNHEY and CDR2 SVGAGI.